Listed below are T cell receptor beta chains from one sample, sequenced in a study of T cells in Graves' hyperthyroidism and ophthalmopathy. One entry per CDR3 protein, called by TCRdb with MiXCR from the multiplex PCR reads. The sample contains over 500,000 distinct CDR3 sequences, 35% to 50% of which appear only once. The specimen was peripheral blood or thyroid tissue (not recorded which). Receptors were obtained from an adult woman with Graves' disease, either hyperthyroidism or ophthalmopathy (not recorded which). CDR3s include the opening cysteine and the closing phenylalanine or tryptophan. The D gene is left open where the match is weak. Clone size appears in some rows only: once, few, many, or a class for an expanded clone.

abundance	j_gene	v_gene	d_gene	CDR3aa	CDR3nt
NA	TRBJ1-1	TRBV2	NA	CASSERAGNTEAFF	TGTGCCAGCAGTGAACGGGCGGGGAACACTGAAGCTTTCTTT
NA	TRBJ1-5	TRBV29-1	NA	CSVVTATNQPQHF	TGCAGCGTTGTGACAGCGACCAATCAGCCCCAGCATTTT
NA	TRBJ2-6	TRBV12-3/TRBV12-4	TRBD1	CASSLRGTEFSGANVLTF	TGTGCCAGCAGTTTACGAGGGACAGAGTTCTCTGGGGCCAACGTCCTGACTTTC
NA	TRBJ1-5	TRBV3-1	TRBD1	CASSPGDRVNQPQHF	TGTGCCAGCTCACCTGGGGACAGGGTTAATCAGCCCCAGCATTTT
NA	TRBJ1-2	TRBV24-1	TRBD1	CATSDPIGQGNYGYTF	TGTGCCACCAGTGACCCCATCGGACAGGGAAACTATGGCTACACCTTC
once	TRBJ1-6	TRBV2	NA	CASSPHRTPLHF	TGTGCCAGCAGCCCACACAGAACACCCCTCCACTTT
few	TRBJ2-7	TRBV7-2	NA	CASSQYREYEQYF	TGCGCCAGCAGCCAATACAGGGAGTACGAGCAGTACTTC
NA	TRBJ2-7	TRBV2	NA	CASTTLRAGELYEQYF	TGTGCCAGCACCACGCTTAGGGCAGGGGAATTGTACGAGCAGTACTTC
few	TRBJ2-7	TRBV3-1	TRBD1	CASSRRGQVPYEQYF	TGTGCCAGCAGCCGACGGGGACAGGTCCCCTACGAGCAGTACTTC
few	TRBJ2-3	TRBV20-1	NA	CSGTGGTAGDTQYF	TGCAGTGGAACCGGCGGGACCGCCGGAGATACGCAGTATTTT
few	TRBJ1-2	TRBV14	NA	CASSQFRYGYTF	TGTGCCAGCAGCCAATTCCGGTATGGCTACACCTTC
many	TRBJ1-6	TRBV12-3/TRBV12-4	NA	CASSLGGSFNSPLHF	TGTGCCAGCAGTTTAGGGGGTTCTTTCAATTCACCCCTCCACTTT
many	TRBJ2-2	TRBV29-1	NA	CSAKRLNTGELFF	TGCAGCGCTAAGCGGCTTAACACCGGGGAGCTGTTTTTT
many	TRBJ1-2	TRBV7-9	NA	CASTQQGWGANYGYTF	TGTGCCAGCACCCAACAGGGTTGGGGAGCTAACTATGGCTACACCTTC
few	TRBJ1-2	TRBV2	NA	CASSETRGYTF	TGTGCCAGCTCGGAGACCCGTGGCTACACCTTC
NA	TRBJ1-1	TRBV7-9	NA	CASSLDDFPEAFF	TGTGCCAGCAGCTTAGATGATTTCCCTGAAGCTTTCTTT
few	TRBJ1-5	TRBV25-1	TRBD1	CASSQHQGADQPQHF	TGTGCCAGCAGTCAACATCAGGGGGCGGACCAGCCCCAGCATTTT
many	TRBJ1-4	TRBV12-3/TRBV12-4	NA	CASSSDTSTNEKLFF	TGTGCCAGCAGTTCGGACACCTCAACTAATGAAAAACTGTTTTTT
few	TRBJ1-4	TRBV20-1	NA	CSARDFQGDEKLFF	TGCAGTGCTAGAGATTTCCAGGGCGATGAAAAACTGTTTTTT
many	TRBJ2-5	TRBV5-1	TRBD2	CASSPKIAGEAETQYF	TGCGCCAGCAGCCCGAAAATAGCGGGAGAGGCGGAGACCCAGTACTTC
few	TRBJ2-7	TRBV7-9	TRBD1	CASSAPGTGNYEQYF	TGTGCCAGCAGTGCTCCCGGGACAGGGAACTACGAGCAGTACTTC
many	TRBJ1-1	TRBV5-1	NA	CASSLGQGGTEAFF	TGTGCCAGCAGCTTAGGCCAGGGCGGCACTGAAGCTTTCTTT
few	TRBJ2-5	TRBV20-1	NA	CSARTEGGSGTQYF	TGCAGTGCTAGGACTGAGGGGGGATCAGGGACCCAGTACTTC
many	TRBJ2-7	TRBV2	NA	CASSRGRENEQYF	TGTGCCAGCAGCCGGGGGCGGGAGAACGAGCAGTACTTC
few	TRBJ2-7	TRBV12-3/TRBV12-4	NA	CASTFWAGEQYF	TGTGCCAGCACTTTTTGGGCCGGAGAGCAGTACTTC
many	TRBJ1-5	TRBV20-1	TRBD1	CSARVGQQEQPQHF	TGCAGTGCTAGAGTGGGACAGCAGGAGCAGCCCCAGCATTTT
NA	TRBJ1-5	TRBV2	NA	CTSIEGNSNQPQHF	TGTACCAGCATAGAGGGGAATAGCAATCAGCCCCAGCATTTT
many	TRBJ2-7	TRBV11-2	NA	CASSGKTSYEQYF	TGTGCCAGCAGCGGGAAAACTAGCTACGAGCAGTACTTC
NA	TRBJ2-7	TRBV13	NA	CASSHSLLAGQAYEQYF	TGTGCCAGCAGCCATTCTCTCCTAGCGGGACAGGCTTACGAGCAGTACTTC
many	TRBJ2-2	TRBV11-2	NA	CASSFSEVAGELFF	TGTGCCAGCAGCTTTAGCGAGGTGGCCGGGGAGCTGTTTTTT
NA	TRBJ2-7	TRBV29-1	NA	CSVTARVGEQYF	TGCAGCGTGACCGCCAGGGTAGGGGAGCAGTACTTC
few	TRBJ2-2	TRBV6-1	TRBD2	CASSVLRGGTGELFF	TGTGCCAGCAGTGTACTCCGGGGGGGCACCGGGGAGCTGTTTTTT
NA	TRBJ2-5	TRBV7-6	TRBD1	CASSRRTGKETQYF	TGTGCCAGCAGCCGTCGGACAGGAAAAGAGACCCAGTACTTC
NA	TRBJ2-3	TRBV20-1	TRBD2	CSARDFVLAGVGTQYF	TGCAGTGCTAGAGACTTCGTGCTAGCGGGAGTCGGTACGCAGTATTTT
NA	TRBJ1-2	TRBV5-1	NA	CASSLSGVDGYTF	TGCGCCAGCAGCTTGTCCGGGGTCGATGGCTACACCTTC
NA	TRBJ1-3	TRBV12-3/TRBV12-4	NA	CASSIRRDLFAGNTIYF	TGTGCCAGCAGCATCCGACGGGATCTATTTGCTGGAAACACCATATATTTT
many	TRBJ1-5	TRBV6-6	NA	CASSLGYRYNQPQHF	TGTGCCAGCTCCCTGGGTTACAGGTACAATCAGCCCCAGCATTTT
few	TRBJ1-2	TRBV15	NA	CATSRAGGFYGYTF	TGTGCCACCAGCAGAGCGGGGGGGTTCTATGGCTACACCTTC
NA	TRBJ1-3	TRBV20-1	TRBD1	CSATGTGMRNTIYF	TGCAGTGCTACCGGGACAGGGATGCGAAACACCATATATTTT
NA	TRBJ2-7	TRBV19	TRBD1	CASRTGYYEQYF	TGTGCCAGTAGGACAGGGTACTACGAGCAGTACTTC